This TCR beta chain was recovered during a study of blood T cell repertoires in COVID-19. Study summary: Samples taken during acute and convalescent COVID-19 were collected in the United States, Italy and Spain. Nucleic acid was either cDNA or gDNA, and it came from T cells, B-cell-depleted T cells, or PBMCs.

This clone was detected a few times. Authors' processing steps: Researchers report that nucleated cell counts were estimated from reference gene primer amplification. Assay: immunoSEQ multiplex PCR; the TCRdb copy retains only in-frame clones and omits some. For V, J and clone size, that table is used; D and trimming come from the DNA. The sample holds some 200,000 clones, about 80% seen once. V lost 1 base and J 4 bases, leaving 13 bases between the germline ends. The CDR3 runs 14 residues. From germline, CDR1 is GTSNPN and CDR2 SVGIG (reference sequence). What was sequenced was peripheral blood. The sequence was obtained from a woman aged 60 to 75 with acute or convalescent COVID-19. The chain combines TRBV30 with TRBJ1-1; D gene ambiguous. This CDR3 is CAWSAWVSGTEAFF. CDR3 bases: TGTGCCTGGAGTGCGTGGGTCTCAGGCACTGAAGCTTTCTTT.